One sample yielded the 9 T cell receptor beta chains listed below, sequenced in a study of blood T cell repertoires in COVID-19. The data were produced by immunoSEQ multiplex PCR, yet TCRdb's version contains in-frame clones alone and is incomplete. The repertoire includes tens of thousands of clones, approximately 80% of them detected once, and 5.5% to 8% sits in the top ten. Sample: peripheral blood. The receptors derive from a man aged 30 to 39 with COVID-19, enrolled during active disease.

The V gene is TRBV12-3 or TRBV12-4, the J gene TRBJ1-2; unclear D gene. The CDR3 is 12 amino acids. V was pared by 9 bases and J by 7 bases, with 15 bases between. The chain's CDR3 is CASTSGSRGYTF. DNA of the CDR3: TGTGCCAGTACGTCAGGTTCCCGTGGCTACACCTTC.

The V call is TRBV30, the J call TRBJ1-2; D perhaps matches TRBD1 (6 bases). The CDR3 totals 14 residues. CDR1 and CDR2 from the germline V gene are GTSNPN and SVGIG (reference sequence). Trimming took off 3 bases at V and 2 bases at J, with 13 bases between the two ends. CDR3 bases: TGTGCCTGGAGGGGGCGTACAGGGAACTATGGCTACACCTTC. It yields the protein CAWRGRTGNYGYTF.

The rearrangement joins TRBV5-4 to TRBJ1-2, with 7 positions matching TRBD1. Germline CDR1 SGHNT, CDR2 YYREEE (reference sequence). The CDR3 runs 15 residues. The V segment lost 1 base and the J segment 1 base; nucleotides outside the gene matches: 4. Written as DNA, the CDR3 is TGTGCCAGCAGCTTGCCAGGGGGAGTTAACTATGGCTACACCTTC. Protein product: CASSLPGGVNYGYTF. The full variable domain, its missing parts supplied by reference TRBV5-4 and TRBJ1-2, is ETGVTQSPTHLIKTRGQQVTLRCSSQSGHNTVSWYQQALGQGPQFIFQYYREEENGRGNFPPRFSGLQFPNYSSELNVNALELDDSALYLCASSLPGGVNYGYTFGSGTRLTVV.

This clone showed up just a few times. This rearrangement joins TRBV7-9 to TRBJ2-7; D might be TRBD1 (8 bases). The length of the CDR3 is 14 residues. V was trimmed by 5 bases and J by 1 base, leaving 12 bases between them. Germline lookup yields CDR1 SEHNR and CDR2 FQNEAQ (reference sequence). The CDR3 here is CASSPQGGSYEQYF. In DNA form, the CDR3 reads TGTGCCAGCAGCCCACAGGGGGGGTCCTACGAGCAGTACTTC. The whole variable domain, filled in from reference TRBV7-9 and TRBJ2-7, reads DTGVSQNPRHKITKRGQNVTFRCDPISEHNRLYWYRQTLGQGPEFLTYFQNEAQLEKSRLLSDRFSAERPKGSFSTLEIQRTEQGDSAMYLCASSPQGGSYEQYFGPGTRLTVT.

The chain employs TRBV28 and TRBJ1-2; 7 bases line up with TRBD1. The CDR3 has 14 amino acids. The germline CDR1 and CDR2 sequences are MDHEN and SYDVKM. V was pared by 7 bases and J by 5 bases, with 10 bases of the junction left unmatched. In DNA form, the CDR3 reads TGTGCCAGCACCCCCCGGGACAGAGAGTATGGCTACACCTTC. It translates to CASTPRDREYGYTF.

This clone was counted between two and nine times. The chain carries TRBV4-1 and TRBJ1-2, with TRBD1 matching 7 bases. Trimming at V came to 4 bases and at J to 8 bases, leaving 13 bases not matched to a gene. The CDR3 covers 15 residues. Germline CDR1 reads MGHRA; CDR2 reads YSYEKL. The CDR3 DNA reads as TGCGCCAGCAGCCGCGTCGACAGGGTAGGGGGGGGCTACACCTTC. Encoded protein: CASSRVDRVGGGYTF.

This chain connects TRBV11-2 to TRBJ1-5; D gene unclear. The CDR3 contains 15 residues. Trimming removed 3 bases at V and 2 bases at J, with 11 bases between. Looked up from germline, CDR1 is SGHAT and CDR2 is FQNNGV. The CDR3 here is CASSLGGIGNQPQHF. CDR3 nucleotides: TGTGCCAGCAGCTTGGGAGGGATAGGCAATCAGCCCCAGCATTTT. The complete variable domain, with remaining parts taken from reference TRBV11-2 and TRBJ1-5, reads EAGVAQSPRYKIIEKRQSVAFWCNPISGHATLYWYQQILGQGPKLLIQFQNNGVVDDSQLPKDRFSAERLKGVDSTLKIQPAKLEDSAVYLCASSLGGIGNQPQHFGDGTRLSIL.

The chain uses TRBV3-1 (or the pseudogene TRBV3-2) and TRBJ2-1, with 12 bases identical to TRBD1. The ends lost 1 base at V and 7 bases at J; junction bases unmatched: 8. The CDR3 contains 17 residues. The germline CDR1 and CDR2 sequences are LGHDT and YNNKEL (reference sequence). CDR3: CASSQVGTGGAWNEQFF. Here the CDR3 DNA reads TGTGCCAGCAGCCAAGTAGGGACAGGGGGCGCCTGGAATGAGCAGTTCTTC.

The chain has TRBV7-3 and TRBJ2-7; 10 nucleotides match TRBD2. The V gene end was trimmed by 5 bases and the J gene end by 3 bases; junction bases not matched to a gene: 7. This CDR3 is built from 15 residues. Germline CDR1 reads SGHTA; CDR2 reads FQGTGA. The CDR3 nucleotides read TGTGCCAGCAGCATACTAGCGGGGACCCTCTACGAGCAGTACTTC. Translating it yields CASSILAGTLYEQYF.